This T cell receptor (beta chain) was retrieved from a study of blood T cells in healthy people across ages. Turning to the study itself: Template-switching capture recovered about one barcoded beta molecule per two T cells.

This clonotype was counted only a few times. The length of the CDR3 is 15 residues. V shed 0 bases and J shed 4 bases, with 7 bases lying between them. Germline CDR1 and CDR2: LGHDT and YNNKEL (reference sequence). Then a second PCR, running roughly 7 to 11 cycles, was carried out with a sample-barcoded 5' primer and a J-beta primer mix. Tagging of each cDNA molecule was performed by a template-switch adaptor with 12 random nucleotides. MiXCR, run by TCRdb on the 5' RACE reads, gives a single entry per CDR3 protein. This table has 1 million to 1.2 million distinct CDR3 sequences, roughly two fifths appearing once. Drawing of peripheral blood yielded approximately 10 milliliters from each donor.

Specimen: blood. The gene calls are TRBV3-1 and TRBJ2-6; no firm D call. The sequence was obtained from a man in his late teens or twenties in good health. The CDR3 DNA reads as TGTGCCAGCAGCCAAGAGACGCTCGGGGCCAACGTCCTGACTTTC. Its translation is CASSQETLGANVLTF.